A selection of T cell receptor beta chains follows, all from one sample in a study of OX40 agonist ivuxolimab in advanced cancers. The repertoire was sequenced with immunoSEQ multiplex PCR; TCRdb's copy has only in-frame clones and lacks some. The data contain fewer than 35,000 clones, around 81% of them singletons. The sequences come from CD4+ or CD8+ T cells sorted from blood, collected in a trial of the OX40 agonist ivuxolimab. The receptor source for this set is an adult with an advanced solid tumor such as melanoma, head and neck, liver or kidney cancer. CDR3s include the opening cysteine and the closing phenylalanine or tryptophan. D genes are given only for firm matches. Size values are once, few and many counts, or a class for expanded clones, and some rows have none.

abundance: few; d_gene: -; j_gene: TRBJ1-4; v_gene: TRBV7-9; CDR3nt: TGTGCCAGCAGCCCGGGGGGGTTTAATGAAAAACTGTTTTTT; CDR3aa: CASSPGGFNEKLFF
abundance: -; d_gene: -; j_gene: TRBJ2-7; v_gene: TRBV7-9; CDR3nt: TGTGCCAGCAGCTTCGGACAGCCCTCCTACGAGCAGTACTTC; CDR3aa: CASSFGQPSYEQYF
abundance: -; d_gene: -; j_gene: TRBJ2-5; v_gene: TRBV2; CDR3nt: TGTGCCAGCAGTGAAGCTTTAGGAGGATCGGCCCAGTACTTC; CDR3aa: CASSEALGGSAQYF
abundance: -; d_gene: -; j_gene: TRBJ1-4; v_gene: TRBV7-8; CDR3nt: TGTGCCAGCAGTTCCACGGAGGGAAGGGAAAAACTGTTTTTT; CDR3aa: CASSSTEGREKLFF
abundance: few; d_gene: -; j_gene: TRBJ1-4; v_gene: TRBV9; CDR3nt: TGTGCCAGCAGCGTAGGCGGGGGCCGCGGTGAAAAACTGTTTTTT; CDR3aa: CASSVGGGRGEKLFF
abundance: -; d_gene: TRBD2; j_gene: TRBJ2-3; v_gene: TRBV28; CDR3nt: TGTGCCAGCAGTTCGAGACTAGCGGGAGGATCGAGCACAGATACGCAGTATTTT; CDR3aa: CASSSRLAGGSSTDTQYF
abundance: once; d_gene: -; j_gene: TRBJ2-7; v_gene: TRBV7-9; CDR3nt: TGTGCCAGCAGCTTATTCCACGAGCAGTACTTC; CDR3aa: CASSLFHEQYF
abundance: -; d_gene: TRBD1; j_gene: TRBJ1-4; v_gene: TRBV4-3; CDR3nt: TGCGCCAGCAGCCAAGAGGGGACAGGGGAGAATGAAAAACTGTTTTTT; CDR3aa: CASSQEGTGENEKLFF
abundance: -; d_gene: -; j_gene: TRBJ2-3; v_gene: TRBV7-8; CDR3nt: TGTGCCAGCAGCCTAGCGCTCCAGGCACGCGCAGATTTT; CDR3aa: CASSLALQARADF
abundance: -; d_gene: -; j_gene: TRBJ1-5; v_gene: TRBV2; CDR3nt: TGTGCCAGCAGTGAAGGCAGAACCCTTAGCAATCAGCCCCAGCATTTT; CDR3aa: CASSEGRTLSNQPQHF
abundance: -; d_gene: -; j_gene: TRBJ1-2; v_gene: TRBV15; CDR3nt: TGTGCCACCAGCGAAGACGGGGTCCCTAACTATGGCTACACCTTC; CDR3aa: CATSEDGVPNYGYTF
abundance: -; d_gene: -; j_gene: TRBJ2-2; v_gene: TRBV28; CDR3nt: TGTGCCAGTATTTACTCGACCGGCAGCTCCGGGGAGCTGTTTTTT; CDR3aa: CASIYSTGSSGELFF
abundance: -; d_gene: -; j_gene: TRBJ2-4; v_gene: TRBV5-4; CDR3nt: TGTGCCAGCAGCCCAGTTCAAGCCAAAAACATTCAGTACTTC; CDR3aa: CASSPVQAKNIQYF
abundance: -; d_gene: -; j_gene: TRBJ1-5; v_gene: TRBV28; CDR3nt: TGTGCCAGCAGTTTACCGCAAGCCTATAGCAATCAGCCCCAGCATTTT; CDR3aa: CASSLPQAYSNQPQHF
abundance: -; d_gene: -; j_gene: TRBJ2-1; v_gene: TRBV29-1; CDR3nt: TGCAGCGTTAGTCGGTCCAATGAGCAGTTCTTC; CDR3aa: CSVSRSNEQFF
abundance: -; d_gene: TRBD2; j_gene: TRBJ2-7; v_gene: TRBV7-8; CDR3nt: TGTGCCAGCAGCGCACCTAGCGGGGGAGATGGGGAGCAGTACTTC; CDR3aa: CASSAPSGGDGEQYF